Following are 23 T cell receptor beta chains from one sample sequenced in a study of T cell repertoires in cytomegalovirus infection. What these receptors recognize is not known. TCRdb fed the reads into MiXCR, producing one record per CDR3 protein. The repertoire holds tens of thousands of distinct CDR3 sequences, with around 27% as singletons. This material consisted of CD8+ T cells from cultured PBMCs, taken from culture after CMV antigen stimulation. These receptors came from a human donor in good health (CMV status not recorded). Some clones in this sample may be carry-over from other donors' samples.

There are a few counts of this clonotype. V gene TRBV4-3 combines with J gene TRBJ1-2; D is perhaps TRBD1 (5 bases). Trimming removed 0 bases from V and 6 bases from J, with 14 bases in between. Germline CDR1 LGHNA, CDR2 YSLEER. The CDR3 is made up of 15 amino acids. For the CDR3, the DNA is TGCGCCAGCAGCCAAGATAACAGGCTGTATGATGGCTACACCTTC. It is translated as CASSQDNRLYDGYTF.

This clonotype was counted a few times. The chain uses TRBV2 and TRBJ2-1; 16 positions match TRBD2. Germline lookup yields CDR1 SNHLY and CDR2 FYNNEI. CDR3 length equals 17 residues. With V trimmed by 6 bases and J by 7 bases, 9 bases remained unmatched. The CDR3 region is CASRGLAGGPGENEQFF. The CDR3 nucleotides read TGTGCCAGCAGGGGACTAGCGGGAGGGCCGGGGGAGAATGAGCAGTTCTTC.

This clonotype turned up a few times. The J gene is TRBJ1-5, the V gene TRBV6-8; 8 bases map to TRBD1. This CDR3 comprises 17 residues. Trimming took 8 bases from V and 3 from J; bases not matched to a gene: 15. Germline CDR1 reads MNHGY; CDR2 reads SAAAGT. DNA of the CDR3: TGTGCCAGCCCCCGGGGTCGTGGCAGGGGGCACAATCAGCCCCAGCATTTT. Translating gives CASPRGRGRGHNQPQHF.

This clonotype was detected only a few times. CDR3 nucleotides: TGTGCCAGTAGTGTAGCGGGGGTCTACAATGAGCAGTTCTTC. It is translated as CASSVAGVYNEQFF. This sequence joins TRBV19 and TRBJ2-1; TRBD2 matches at 9 bases. V was clipped by 5 bases and J by 3 bases; unmatched bases: 2. The CDR3 has 14 residues. Germline V gives CDR1 LNHDA, CDR2 SQIVND (reference sequence).

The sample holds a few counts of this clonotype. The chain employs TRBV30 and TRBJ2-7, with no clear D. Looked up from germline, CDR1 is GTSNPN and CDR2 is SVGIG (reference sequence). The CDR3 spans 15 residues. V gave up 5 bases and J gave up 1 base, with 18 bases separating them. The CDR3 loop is CAWGVGPVTSYEQYF. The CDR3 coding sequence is TGTGCCTGGGGAGTGGGTCCAGTTACTTCCTACGAGCAGTACTTC.

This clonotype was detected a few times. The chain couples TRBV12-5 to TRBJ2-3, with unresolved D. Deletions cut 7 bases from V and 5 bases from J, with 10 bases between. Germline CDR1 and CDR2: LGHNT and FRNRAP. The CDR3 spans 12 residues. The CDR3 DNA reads TGTGCTAGTGTCTCCTCGGGAGATACGCAGTATTTT. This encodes CASVSSGDTQYF.

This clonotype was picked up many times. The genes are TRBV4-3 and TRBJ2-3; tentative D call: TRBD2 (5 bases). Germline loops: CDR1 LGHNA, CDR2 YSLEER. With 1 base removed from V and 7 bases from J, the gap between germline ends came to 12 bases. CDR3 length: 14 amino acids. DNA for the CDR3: TGCGCCAGCAGCCAAGGGACTGGGCGGTATACGCAGTATTTT. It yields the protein CASSQGTGRYTQYF.

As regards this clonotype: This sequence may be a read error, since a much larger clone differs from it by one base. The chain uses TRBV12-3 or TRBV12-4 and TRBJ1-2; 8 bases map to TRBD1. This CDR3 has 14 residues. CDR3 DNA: TGTGCCAGCAGTTTGACAGGGGCTGGCTATTGCTACACCTTC. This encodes CASSLTGAGYCYTF.

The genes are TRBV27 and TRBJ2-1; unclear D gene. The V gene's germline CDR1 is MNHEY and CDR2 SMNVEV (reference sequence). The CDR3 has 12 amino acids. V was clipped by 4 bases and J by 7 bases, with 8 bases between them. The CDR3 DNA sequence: TGTGCCAGCAGTTCCTGGGGTAATGAGCAGTTCTTC. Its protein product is CASSSWGNEQFF.

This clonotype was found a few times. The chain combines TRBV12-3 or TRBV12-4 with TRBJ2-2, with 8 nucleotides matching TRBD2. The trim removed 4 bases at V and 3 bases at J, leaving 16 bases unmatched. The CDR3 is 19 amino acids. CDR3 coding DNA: TGTGCCAGCAGTTCCCCTACCCCGGGACTAGGGGACCACACCGGGGAGCTGTTTTTT. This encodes CASSSPTPGLGDHTGELFF.

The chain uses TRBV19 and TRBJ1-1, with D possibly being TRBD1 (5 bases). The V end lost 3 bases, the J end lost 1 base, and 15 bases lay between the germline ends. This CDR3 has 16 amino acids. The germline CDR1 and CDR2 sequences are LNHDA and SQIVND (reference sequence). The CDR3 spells CASSITRGRWNTEAFF. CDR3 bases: TGTGCCAGTAGTATCACCCGGGGACGGTGGAACACTGAAGCTTTCTTT.

The CDR3 nucleotides are TGTGCCAGCACTTTGGGATGGGACAGGCATACAAAAAATGAGCAGTTCTTC. It encodes CASTLGWDRHTKNEQFF. The rearrangement links TRBV27 to TRBJ2-1; 8 bases match TRBD1. Unmatched junction bases numbered 18, after V lost 7 bases and J lost 7 bases. This CDR3 comprises 17 residues. The germline V gene has CDR1 MNHEY and CDR2 SMNVEV (reference sequence).

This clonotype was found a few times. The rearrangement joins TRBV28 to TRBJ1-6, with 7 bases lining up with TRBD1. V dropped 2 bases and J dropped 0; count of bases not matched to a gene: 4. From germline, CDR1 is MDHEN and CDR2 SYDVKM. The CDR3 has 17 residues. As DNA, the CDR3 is TGTGCCAGCAGTTTAAGTGGGACAGACTCCTATAATTCACCCCTCCACTTT. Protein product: CASSLSGTDSYNSPLHF.

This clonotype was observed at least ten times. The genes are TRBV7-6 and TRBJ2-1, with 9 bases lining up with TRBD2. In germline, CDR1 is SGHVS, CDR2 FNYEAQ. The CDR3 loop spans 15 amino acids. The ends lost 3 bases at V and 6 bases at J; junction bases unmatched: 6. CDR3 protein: CASSFGTSFGNEQFF. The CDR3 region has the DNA TGTGCCAGCAGCTTCGGGACTAGCTTTGGCAATGAGCAGTTCTTC.

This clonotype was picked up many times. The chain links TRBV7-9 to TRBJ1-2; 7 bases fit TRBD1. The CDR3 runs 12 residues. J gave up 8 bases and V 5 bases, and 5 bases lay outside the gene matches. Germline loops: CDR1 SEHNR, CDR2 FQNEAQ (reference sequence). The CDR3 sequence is CASSPRGGGYTF. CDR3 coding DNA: TGTGCCAGCAGCCCCAGGGGGGGAGGCTACACCTTC.

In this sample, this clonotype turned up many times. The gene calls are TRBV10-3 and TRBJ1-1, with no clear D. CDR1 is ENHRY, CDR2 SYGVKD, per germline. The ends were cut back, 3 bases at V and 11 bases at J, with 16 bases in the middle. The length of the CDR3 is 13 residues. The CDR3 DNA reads TGTGCCATCAGTGAAACCGGCCAAAGGGCCGCTTTCTTT. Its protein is CAISETGQRAAFF.

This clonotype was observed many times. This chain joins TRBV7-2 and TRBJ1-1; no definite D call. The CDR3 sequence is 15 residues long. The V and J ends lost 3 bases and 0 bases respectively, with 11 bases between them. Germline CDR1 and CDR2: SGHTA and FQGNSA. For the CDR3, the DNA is TGTGCCAGCAGCTTGGAGACAAACATGAACACTGAAGCTTTCTTT. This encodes CASSLETNMNTEAFF.

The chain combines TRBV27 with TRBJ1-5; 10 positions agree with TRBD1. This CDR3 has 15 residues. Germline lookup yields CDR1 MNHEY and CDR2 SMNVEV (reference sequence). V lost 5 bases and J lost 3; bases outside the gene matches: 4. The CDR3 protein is CASSGGQGYNQPQHF. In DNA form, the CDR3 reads TGTGCCAGCAGTGGGGGACAGGGGTACAATCAGCCCCAGCATTTT.

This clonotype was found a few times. Here the CDR3 DNA reads TGTGCTAGTGGTTTGTTCCCCCGGACAGGACCTCACGAGACCCAGTACTTC. Translating gives CASGLFPRTGPHETQYF. The chain links TRBV12-5 to TRBJ2-5; the match to TRBD1 covers 7 bases. The germline V gene encodes CDR1 LGHNT and CDR2 FRNRAP. With 2 bases clipped from V and 5 bases from J, the junction kept 14 bases outside the gene matches. This CDR3 has 17 amino acids.

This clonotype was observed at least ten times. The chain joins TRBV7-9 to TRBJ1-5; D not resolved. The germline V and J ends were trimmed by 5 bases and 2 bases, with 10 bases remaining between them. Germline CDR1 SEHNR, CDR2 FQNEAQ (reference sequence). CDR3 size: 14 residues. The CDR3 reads CASSLQDGNQPQHF. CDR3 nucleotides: TGTGCCAGCAGCCTGCAAGATGGCAATCAGCCCCAGCATTTT.

The CDR3 protein is CASSYTRSGGVAKNIQYF. As DNA, the CDR3 is TGTGCCAGCAGTTACACCCGTTCAGGGGGGGTAGCCAAAAACATTCAGTACTTC. The chain recombines TRBV6-8 with TRBJ2-4; either TRBD1 or TRBD2 may fit D (7 bases each). The ends were cut back, 2 bases at V and 0 bases at J, with 17 bases in the middle. CDR1 and CDR2 (germline): MNHGY, SAAAGT. The CDR3 is 18 amino acids.

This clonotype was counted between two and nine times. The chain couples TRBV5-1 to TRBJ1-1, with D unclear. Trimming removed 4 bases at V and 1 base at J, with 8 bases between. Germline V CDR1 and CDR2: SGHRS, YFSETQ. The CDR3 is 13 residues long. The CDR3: CASSPMTNTEAFF. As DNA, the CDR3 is TGCGCCAGCAGCCCCATGACGAACACTGAAGCTTTCTTT. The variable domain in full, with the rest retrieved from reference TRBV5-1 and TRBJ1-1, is KAGVTQTPRYLIKTRGQQVTLSCSPISGHRSVSWYQQTPGQGLQFLFEYFSETQRNKGNFPGRFSGRQFSNSRSEMNVSTLELGDSALYLCASSPMTNTEAFFGQGTRLTVV.

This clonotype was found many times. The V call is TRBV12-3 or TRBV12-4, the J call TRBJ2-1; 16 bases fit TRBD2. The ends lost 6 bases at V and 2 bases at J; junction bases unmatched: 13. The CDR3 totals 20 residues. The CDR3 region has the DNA TGTGCCAGCAGGGGACTAGCGGGAGGGCCTATCGGGTACGCCTACAATGAGCAGTTCTTC. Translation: CASRGLAGGPIGYAYNEQFF.